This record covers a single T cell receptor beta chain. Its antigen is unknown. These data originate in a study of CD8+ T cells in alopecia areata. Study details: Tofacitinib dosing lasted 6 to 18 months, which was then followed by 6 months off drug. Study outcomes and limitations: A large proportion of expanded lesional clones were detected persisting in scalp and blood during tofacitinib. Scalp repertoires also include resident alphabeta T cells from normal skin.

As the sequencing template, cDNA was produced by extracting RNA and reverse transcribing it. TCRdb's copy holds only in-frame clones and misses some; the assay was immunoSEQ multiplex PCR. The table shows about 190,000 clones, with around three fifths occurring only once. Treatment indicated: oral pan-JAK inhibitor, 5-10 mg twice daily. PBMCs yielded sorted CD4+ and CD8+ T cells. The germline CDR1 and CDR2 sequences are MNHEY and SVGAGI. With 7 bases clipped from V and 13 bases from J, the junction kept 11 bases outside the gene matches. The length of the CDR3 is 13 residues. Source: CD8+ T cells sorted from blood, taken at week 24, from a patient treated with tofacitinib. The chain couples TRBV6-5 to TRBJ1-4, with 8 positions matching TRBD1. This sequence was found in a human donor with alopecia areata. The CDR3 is CASIKQGENILFF. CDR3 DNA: TGTGCCAGCATCAAACAGGGGGAGAACATACTGTTTTTT.